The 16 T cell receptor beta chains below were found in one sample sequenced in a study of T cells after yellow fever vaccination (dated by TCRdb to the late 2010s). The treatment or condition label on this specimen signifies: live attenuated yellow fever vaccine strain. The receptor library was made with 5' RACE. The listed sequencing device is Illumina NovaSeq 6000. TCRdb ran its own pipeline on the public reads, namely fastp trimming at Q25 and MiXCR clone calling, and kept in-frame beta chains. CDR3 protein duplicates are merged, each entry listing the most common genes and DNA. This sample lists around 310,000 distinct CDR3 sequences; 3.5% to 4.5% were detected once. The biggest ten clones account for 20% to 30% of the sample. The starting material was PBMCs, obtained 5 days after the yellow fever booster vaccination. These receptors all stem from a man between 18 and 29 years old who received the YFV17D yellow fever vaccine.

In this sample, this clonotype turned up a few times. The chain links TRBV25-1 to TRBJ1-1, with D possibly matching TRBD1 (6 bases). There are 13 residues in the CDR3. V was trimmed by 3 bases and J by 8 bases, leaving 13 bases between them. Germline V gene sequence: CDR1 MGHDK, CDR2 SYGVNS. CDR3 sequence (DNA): TGTGCCAGCAGTGATCCGGGACAAAGAGAAGCTTTCTTT. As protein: CASSDPGQREAFF.

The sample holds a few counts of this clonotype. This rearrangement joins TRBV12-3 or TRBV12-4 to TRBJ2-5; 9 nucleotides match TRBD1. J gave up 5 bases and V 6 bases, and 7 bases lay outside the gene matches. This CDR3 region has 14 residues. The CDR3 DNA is TGTGCCAGCAGACAGGGGGCAGGTTCGGAGACCCAGTACTTC. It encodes CASRQGAGSETQYF.

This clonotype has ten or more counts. The CDR3 reads CASSLSWGGNEQFF. Written as DNA, the CDR3 is TGCGCCAGCAGCTTGTCCTGGGGGGGCAATGAGCAGTTCTTC. The chain couples TRBV5-1 to TRBJ2-1; 7 bases align to TRBD2. Germline CDR1 and CDR2: SGHRS and YFSETQ. The CDR3 has 14 amino acids. The J segment lost 6 bases and the V segment lost 1 base, leaving 4 bases of the junction unmatched.

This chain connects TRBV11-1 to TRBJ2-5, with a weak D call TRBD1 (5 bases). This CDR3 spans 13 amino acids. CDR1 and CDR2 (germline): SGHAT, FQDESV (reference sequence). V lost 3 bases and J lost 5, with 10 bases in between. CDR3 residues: CASSFWQGETQYF. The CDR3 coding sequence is TGTGCCAGCAGCTTTTGGCAGGGTGAGACCCAGTACTTC.

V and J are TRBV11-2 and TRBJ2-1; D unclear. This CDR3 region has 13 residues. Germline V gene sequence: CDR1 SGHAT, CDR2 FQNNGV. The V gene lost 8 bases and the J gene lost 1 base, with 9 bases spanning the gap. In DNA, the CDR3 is TGTGCCAGCCGCGGACGGTCCTACAATGAGCAGTTCTTC. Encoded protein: CASRGRSYNEQFF.

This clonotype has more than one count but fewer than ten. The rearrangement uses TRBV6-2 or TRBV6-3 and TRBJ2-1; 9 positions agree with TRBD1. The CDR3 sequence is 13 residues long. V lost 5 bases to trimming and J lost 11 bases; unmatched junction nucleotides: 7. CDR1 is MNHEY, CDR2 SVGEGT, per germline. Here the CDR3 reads CASSPLTGGQQFF. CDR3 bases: TGTGCCAGCAGTCCCCTAACAGGGGGCCAGCAGTTCTTC.

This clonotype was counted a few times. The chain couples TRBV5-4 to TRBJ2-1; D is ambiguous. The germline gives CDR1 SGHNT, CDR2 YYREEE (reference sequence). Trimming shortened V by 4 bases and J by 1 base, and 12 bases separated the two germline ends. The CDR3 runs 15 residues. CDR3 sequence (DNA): TGTGCCAGCAGCGCGGATCGAGGTTCCTACAATGAGCAGTTCTTC. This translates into CASSADRGSYNEQFF.

CDR3: CASSPTGTSGNTIYF. CDR3 sequence (DNA): TGTGCCAGCAGTCCGACAGGGACCTCTGGAAACACCATATATTTT. The rearrangement uses TRBV27 and TRBJ1-3, with TRBD1 identical over 7 bases. Per germline, CDR1 MNHEY and CDR2 SMNVEV (reference sequence). CDR3 size: 15 residues. V shed 5 bases and J 0 bases; nucleotides not matched to a gene: 4.

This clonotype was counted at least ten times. CDR3 in DNA: TGTGCCACCAGCGTTGACGTAAACTCTGGAAACACCATATATTTT. Translated, it gives CATSVDVNSGNTIYF. This chain links TRBV15 with TRBJ1-3; D is undetermined. Germline-derived CDR1 and CDR2 are LNHNV and YYDKDF (reference sequence). The CDR3 has 15 residues. Trimming took 5 bases from V and 0 from J, leaving 11 bases between them. Supplemented by reference TRBV15 and TRBJ1-3, the full variable domain reads DAMVIQNPRYQVTQFGKPVTLSCSQTLNHNVMYWYQQKSSQAPKLLFHYYDKDFNNEADTPDNFQSRRPNTSFCFLDIRSPGLGDTAMYLCATSVDVNSGNTIYFGEGSWLTVV.

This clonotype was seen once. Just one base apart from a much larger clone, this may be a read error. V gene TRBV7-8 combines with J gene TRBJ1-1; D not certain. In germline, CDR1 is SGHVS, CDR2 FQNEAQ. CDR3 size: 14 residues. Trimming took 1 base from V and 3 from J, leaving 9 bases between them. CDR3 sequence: CASSLGARYTEAFF. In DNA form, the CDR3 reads TGTGCCAGCAGCTTAGGAGCGAGGTACACTGAAGCTTTCTTT.

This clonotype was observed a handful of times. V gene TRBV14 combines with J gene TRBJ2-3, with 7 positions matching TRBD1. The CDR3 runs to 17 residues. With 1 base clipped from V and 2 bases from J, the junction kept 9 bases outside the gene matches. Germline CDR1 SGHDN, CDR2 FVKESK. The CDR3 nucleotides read TGTGCCAGCAGCCAAGGGTACGGACAGGACCTCACAGATACGCAGTATTTT. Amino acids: CASSQGYGQDLTDTQYF.

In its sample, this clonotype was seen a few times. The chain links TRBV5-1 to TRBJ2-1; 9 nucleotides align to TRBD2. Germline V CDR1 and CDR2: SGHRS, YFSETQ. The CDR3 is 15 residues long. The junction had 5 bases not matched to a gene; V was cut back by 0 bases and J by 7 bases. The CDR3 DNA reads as TGCGCCAGCAGCTTGGTCGGTAGCGGGGGAAATGAGCAGTTCTTC. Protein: CASSLVGSGGNEQFF.

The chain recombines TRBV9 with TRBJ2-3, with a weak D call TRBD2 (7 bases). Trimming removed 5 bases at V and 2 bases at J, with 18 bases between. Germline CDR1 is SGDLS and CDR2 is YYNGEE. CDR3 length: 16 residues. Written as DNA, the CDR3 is TGTGCCAGCAGTTCTTTAGGGGGGGGATACACAGATACGCAGTATTTT. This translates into CASSSLGGGYTDTQYF.

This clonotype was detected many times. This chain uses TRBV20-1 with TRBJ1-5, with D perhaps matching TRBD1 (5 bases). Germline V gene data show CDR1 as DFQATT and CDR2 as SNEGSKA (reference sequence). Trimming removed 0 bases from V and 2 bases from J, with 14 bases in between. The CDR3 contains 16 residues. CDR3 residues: CSARDGLRGGNQPQHF. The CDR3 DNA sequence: TGCAGTGCTAGAGATGGACTTCGGGGGGGCAATCAGCCCCAGCATTTT.

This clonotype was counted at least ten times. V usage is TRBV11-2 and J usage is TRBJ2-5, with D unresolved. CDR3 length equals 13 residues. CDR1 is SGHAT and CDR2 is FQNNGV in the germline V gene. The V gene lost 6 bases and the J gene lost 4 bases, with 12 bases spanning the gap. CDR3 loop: CASRKLSRETQYF. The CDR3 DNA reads TGTGCCAGCAGGAAACTGAGTCGAGAGACCCAGTACTTC.

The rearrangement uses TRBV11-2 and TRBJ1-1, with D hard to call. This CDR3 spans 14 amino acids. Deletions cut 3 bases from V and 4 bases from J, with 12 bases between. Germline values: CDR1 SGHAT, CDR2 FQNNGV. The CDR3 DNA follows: TGTGCCAGCAGCTTTCAGGAGGGAATCACTGAAGCTTTCTTT. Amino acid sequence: CASSFQEGITEAFF.